Following are 26 T cell receptor beta chains from one sample sequenced in a study of T cell responses to AZD1222 COVID-19 vaccine. The repertoire was sequenced with immunoSEQ multiplex PCR; TCRdb's copy has only in-frame clones and lacks some. The sample carries tens of thousands of clones, 70% to 90% recorded once. The specimen comprised peripheral blood, sampled on day 0 of AZD1222 vaccination. Source of these receptors: an adult in good health.

This clone was observed a single time. The rearrangement uses TRBV6-1 and TRBJ1-2, with D perhaps TRBD1 (6 bases). Germline-derived CDR1 and CDR2 are MNHNS and SASEGT. The V gene lost 0 bases and the J gene lost 1 base, with 9 bases spanning the gap. This CDR3 spans 15 amino acids. CDR3 sequence reads: CASSEATGLNYGYTF. CDR3 bases: TGTGCCAGCAGTGAAGCGACAGGACTTAACTATGGCTACACCTTC.

The chain couples TRBV9 to TRBJ1-2, with D unresolved. This CDR3 contains 13 residues. Trimming pared 2 bases from V and 2 bases from J, leaving 7 bases between. Looked up from germline, CDR1 is SGDLS and CDR2 is YYNGEE. The chain's CDR3 is CASSVRNNYGYTF. CDR3 DNA: TGTGCCAGCAGCGTCAGGAACAACTATGGCTACACCTTC.

V usage is TRBV7-2 and J usage is TRBJ2-6; TRBD2 aligns across 7 bases. This CDR3 comprises 14 residues. V lost 9 bases to trimming and J lost 1 base; unmatched junction nucleotides: 3. Germline values: CDR1 SGHTA, CDR2 FQGNSA. This CDR3 is CARGGDSGANVLTF. In DNA form, the CDR3 reads TGTGCCAGGGGAGGGGATTCTGGGGCCAACGTCCTGACTTTC.

Only a few counts were recorded for this clone. The chain is built from TRBV7-2 and TRBJ2-5; TRBD2 matches at 7 bases. Germline CDR1 is SGHTA and CDR2 is FQGNSA. V trimming: 1 base; J trimming: 6 bases; junction bases outside the gene matches: 5. The CDR3 has 14 amino acids. This CDR3 reads CASSLGRESKTQYF. The CDR3 DNA reads as TGTGCCAGCAGCTTAGGGCGGGAGTCAAAGACCCAGTACTTC.

Comment on this clone: This sample includes further DNA sequences coding for the same CDR3. V and J are TRBV27 and TRBJ2-1; 9 bases agree with TRBD2. In germline, CDR1 is MNHEY, CDR2 SMNVEV (reference sequence). V trimming: 6 bases; J trimming: 4 bases; junction bases outside the gene matches: 7. The CDR3 is made up of 15 amino acids. The CDR3 loop is CASSVAGARYNEQFF. As DNA, the CDR3 is TGTGCCAGCAGCGTAGCGGGAGCTCGGTACAATGAGCAGTTCTTC.

The genes are TRBV18 and TRBJ1-2; TRBD1 aligns across 7 bases. Looked up from germline, CDR1 is KGHSH and CDR2 is LQKENI. The CDR3 covers 16 residues. After removal of 2 bases from V and 2 bases from J, the junction contained 8 bases not matched to a gene. The CDR3 reads CASSPITGEGNYGYTF. The DNA for the CDR3 is TGTGCCAGCTCACCAATCACAGGGGAAGGGAACTATGGCTACACCTTC.

J is TRBJ1-2 and V is TRBV12-3 or TRBV12-4; no clear D gene. Trimming took 1 base from V and 5 from J, leaving 8 bases between them. The CDR3 is 13 residues long. The CDR3 is CASSLVASYGYTF. Here the CDR3 DNA reads TGTGCCAGCAGTTTAGTTGCCTCATATGGCTACACCTTC.

The chain recombines TRBV29-1 with TRBJ1-2; D perhaps matches TRBD1 (5 bases). Germline values: CDR1 SQVTM, CDR2 ANQGSEA. The ends were cut back, 3 bases at V and 3 bases at J, with 8 bases in the middle. The CDR3 contains 12 residues. As DNA, the CDR3 is TGCAGCGTTGAGGGGGTCGACTATGGCTACACCTTC. Protein sequence: CSVEGVDYGYTF.

The chain is built from TRBV19 and TRBJ1-5; D uncertain. In germline, CDR1 is LNHDA, CDR2 SQIVND (reference sequence). V lost 3 bases to trimming and J lost 4 bases, with 4 bases between them. This CDR3 is built from 12 residues. This CDR3 reads CASSMGNQPQHF. The CDR3 DNA follows: TGTGCCAGTAGTATGGGGAATCAGCCCCAGCATTTT.

The chain is built from TRBV5-1 and TRBJ2-2; no firm D call. Per the germline V gene, CDR1 is SGHRS and CDR2 is YFSETQ. This CDR3 is built from 15 residues. Trimming cost V 0 bases and J 0 bases, with 6 bases left between them. The CDR3 is CASSLDITNTGELFF. CDR3 nucleotides: TGCGCCAGCAGCTTGGATATCACGAACACCGGGGAGCTGTTTTTT. Variable domain in full (rest from reference TRBV5-1 and TRBJ2-2): KAGVTQTPRYLIKTRGQQVTLSCSPISGHRSVSWYQQTPGQGLQFLFEYFSETQRNKGNFPGRFSGRQFSNSRSEMNVSTLELGDSALYLCASSLDITNTGELFFGEGSRLTVL.

The rearrangement uses TRBV6-2 or TRBV6-3 and TRBJ2-7, with D possibly being TRBD2 (6 bases). The V gene's germline CDR1 is MNHEY and CDR2 SVGEGT. This CDR3 spans 15 amino acids. V was pared by 2 bases and J by 3 bases, with 14 bases between. The CDR3 coding sequence is TGTGCCAGCAGTTACAGGAATAGCGGCCACTACGAGCAGTACTTC. Translation: CASSYRNSGHYEQYF.

The chain has TRBV19 and TRBJ1-5; D unclear. Deletions cut 7 bases from V and 7 bases from J, with 11 bases between. The CDR3 contains 12 residues. Germline V gene lookup returns CDR1 LNHDA and CDR2 SQIVND (reference sequence). The CDR3 sequence is CASNDSPQPQHF. The CDR3 DNA follows: TGTGCCAGTAATGATAGTCCCCAGCCCCAGCATTTT.

The table lists this clone with a count of one. The V gene is TRBV7-9, the J gene TRBJ2-1, with no clear D. This CDR3 has 15 amino acids. The ends were cut back, 1 base at V and 5 bases at J, with 12 bases in the middle. CDR1 and CDR2 (germline): SEHNR, FQNEAQ (reference sequence). CDR3 sequence (DNA): TGTGCCAGCAGCTTAGGTTTGTTGGGCGACAATGAGCAGTTCTTC. This sequence encodes CASSLGLLGDNEQFF.

V gene TRBV20-1 combines with J gene TRBJ1-5, with 7 nucleotides matching TRBD1. J lost 15 bases, V lost 3 bases, and 8 bases had no gene match. Germline V lookup: CDR1 DFQATT, CDR2 SNEGSKA (reference sequence). CDR3 size: 11 residues. For the CDR3, the DNA is TGCAGTGCTAGGGCGGGGAGGGACAGGCATTTT. Protein product: CSARAGRDRHF.

This clone was counted a single time. The chain uses TRBV5-4 and TRBJ1-2; possible D gene TRBD1, 5 bases. The germline V and J ends were trimmed by 4 bases and 0 bases, with 10 bases remaining between them. The CDR3 spans 14 residues. Germline V gene lookup returns CDR1 SGHNT and CDR2 YYREEE (reference sequence). The CDR3 DNA reads TGTGCCAGCAGCCCGCCGGGGGCTAACTATGGCTACACCTTC. This gives the protein CASSPPGANYGYTF.

The chain has TRBV7-2 and TRBJ2-1; D is perhaps TRBD2 (6 bases). Germline CDR1 SGHTA, CDR2 FQGNSA. Trimming took 5 bases from V and 7 from J, leaving 24 bases between them. The CDR3 length is 17 residues. The DNA of the CDR3 is TGTGCCAGCAGCCCCGATTCTTCGGGAGTCTTGGATAATGAGCAGTTCTTC. Its translation: CASSPDSSGVLDNEQFF.

This sequence joins TRBV27 and TRBJ1-3, with TRBD1 as a possible D gene (5 bases). The V gene lost 2 bases and the J gene lost 2 bases, with 7 bases spanning the gap. Germline V CDR1 and CDR2: MNHEY, SMNVEV (reference sequence). CDR3 length equals 14 residues. CDR3 DNA sequence: TGTGCCAGCAGTTTAGCCAGGGCTGGAAACACCATATATTTT. It specifies CASSLARAGNTIYF.

The V call is TRBV7-2, the J call TRBJ2-1, with no clear D. The CDR3 spans 11 residues. V gave up 0 bases and J gave up 9 bases, with 3 bases separating them. Per the germline V gene, CDR1 is SGHTA and CDR2 is FQGNSA. This CDR3 reads CASSLAVEQFF. CDR3 bases: TGTGCCAGCAGCTTAGCGGTTGAGCAGTTCTTC.

The chain uses TRBV6-5 and TRBJ2-1; 7 nucleotides align to TRBD1. CDR3 size: 13 residues. Looked up from germline, CDR1 is MNHEY and CDR2 is SVGAGI. V lost 4 bases and J lost 10; bases outside the gene matches: 7. This CDR3 reads CASSLSRDREQFF. The CDR3 DNA sequence: TGTGCCAGCAGTTTATCCCGGGACAGAGAGCAGTTCTTC.

This chain uses TRBV5-8 with TRBJ2-7; either TRBD1 or TRBD2 may fit D (5 bases each). The CDR3 length is 14 residues. V was trimmed by 0 bases and J by 2 bases, leaving 9 bases between them. Germline CDR1 and CDR2: SGHTS and YDEGEE. CDR3 in amino acids: CASSLDGGTYEQYF. CDR3 coding DNA: TGTGCCAGCAGCTTGGATGGGGGAACCTACGAGCAGTACTTC. Looking up the rest from reference TRBV5-8 and TRBJ2-7 gives the full variable domain: EAGVTQSPTHLIKTRGQQATLRCSPISGHTSVYWYQQALGLGLQFLLWYDEGEERNRGNFPPRFSGRQFPNYSSELNVNALELEDSALYLCASSLDGGTYEQYFGPGTRLTVT.

The sample holds a few counts of this clone. This chain connects TRBV29-1 to TRBJ1-3; no clear D gene. In germline, CDR1 is SQVTM, CDR2 ANQGSEA. Trimming took off 4 bases at V and 0 bases at J, with 16 bases between the two ends. The CDR3 runs to 16 residues. For the CDR3, the DNA is TGCAGCGTTGTATCGTTCGACGGGCGCTCTGGAAACACCATATATTTT. Translating it yields CSVVSFDGRSGNTIYF.

This chain joins TRBV19 and TRBJ1-5; D gene unclear. The V gene's germline CDR1 is LNHDA and CDR2 SQIVND (reference sequence). The CDR3 has 17 amino acids. V shed 4 bases and J shed 8 bases, with 24 bases lying between them. In nucleotides, the CDR3 is TGTGCCAGTAGTAAAGTTATCAACCGGGCCCCAGGAAAGCCCCAGCATTTT. The encoded protein is CASSKVINRAPGKPQHF.

The CDR3 bases are TGTGCCAGCAGCCCCGCCGGACTAGCGGGAGTCAACGAGCAGTACTTC. This translates into CASSPAGLAGVNEQYF. The V gene is TRBV7-8, the J gene TRBJ2-7; TRBD2 agrees at 13 bases. The V gene's germline CDR1 is SGHVS and CDR2 FQNEAQ. Trimming removed 5 bases from V and 5 bases from J; junction bases left unmatched: 9. This CDR3 has 16 residues.

The J gene is TRBJ1-2, the V gene TRBV5-4; D is possibly TRBD1 (6 bases). This CDR3 is built from 15 residues. The V and J ends lost 4 bases and 2 bases respectively, with 15 bases between them. Germline V gene lookup returns CDR1 SGHNT and CDR2 YYREEE (reference sequence). CDR3 coding DNA: TGTGCCAGCAGCCCCTCGGGGGGCTTCAACTATGGCTACACCTTC. Amino acids: CASSPSGGFNYGYTF.

This chain uses TRBV30 with TRBJ1-1; D gene unclear. The V and J ends lost 4 bases and 5 bases respectively, with 11 bases between them. Germline CDR1 is GTSNPN and CDR2 is SVGIG (reference sequence). There are 12 residues in the CDR3. The CDR3 spells CAWTPLGTEAFF. In DNA form, the CDR3 reads TGTGCCTGGACCCCTTTGGGGACTGAAGCTTTCTTT.

This sequence joins TRBV28 and TRBJ2-7; D remains unclear. Germline V gene data show CDR1 as MDHEN and CDR2 as SYDVKM. This CDR3 spans 11 amino acids. Trimming removed 6 bases at V and 6 bases at J, with 9 bases between. CDR3: CASSTLVEQYF. CDR3 bases: TGTGCCAGCAGCACCCTCGTCGAGCAGTACTTC.